Given below is one T cell receptor beta chain in context. This clonotype was recorded at least ten times. There is no known antigen for this receptor. Base qualities are missing; no much larger clone stands one base away. This specimen comes from a study of T cell repertoires in cytomegalovirus infection (dated by TCRdb to about 2019). Describing the broader study: Donor HLA type was relevant to the analysis, because carriage of CMV infection together with the matching HLA type was indicated by public TCR beta signatures.

Points the paper makes about the study in general: In both this cohort and an independent cohort of 300 to 450 donors, the cumulative frequency of public TCR beta family members distinguished carriers of CMV infection plus the relevant HLA type. The ex vivo response was dominated by HLA-C-restricted CMV-specific TCR beta clonotypes, and the single most frequent clonotype in two of eight donors was supplied by these HLA-C-restricted clonotypes.

The instrument given in TCRdb is Illumina HiSeq 1500. The raw public data were reprocessed by TCRdb itself: fastp quality trimming at Q25, MiXCR clonotype calling, in-frame beta chains only. Identical CDR3 protein sequences are pooled into one entry, listed with their most common genes and DNA. This sample comprises some 200,000 distinct CDR3 sequences, 8% to 10% of them detected only once. Approximately 4.2% of the sample rests with the top ten. From the cysteine through the phenylalanine, the CDR3 covers 13 amino acids. The CDR3 DNA has 39 bases and is translated from base 1. From the germline V gene, CDR1 is SGHDN and CDR2 is FVKESK. V sheds 5 bases and J sheds 4 bases, leaving 8 bases between their ends.

Sequenced: PBMCs. This receptor was taken from a human donor in good health (CMV status not recorded). Some clones in this sample may be carry-over from other donors' samples. In this chain, TRBV14 is recombined with TRBJ2-2, with the D segment identity uncertain. The CDR3 corresponds to CASSVPGTGELFF. At the DNA level, the sequence is TGTGCCAGCAGCGTTCCGGGCACCGGGGAGCTGTTTTTT.